Detailed here is one T cell receptor beta chain. V lost 0 bases and J lost 2, with 5 bases in between. The CDR3 totals 14 residues. Germline assignment: CDR1 MNHNY and CDR2 SVGAGI (reference sequence). Stated treatment: about 20 received Ad26.COV2.S at low or high dose, single or two shots; about 5 received placebo; per-sample allocation not given. Day 63 after the first vaccine or placebo injection was the time point for sampling. Some clones are missing from TCRdb's copy, which holds only in-frame ones; the method was immunoSEQ multiplex PCR. This table has around 450,000 clones, roughly 89% appearing once. This record belongs to a study of Ad26.COV2.S vaccination and SARS-CoV-2 variants. Study-wide context: Intramuscularly, Ad26.COV2.S was given either once or twice, 56 days apart.

The chain links TRBV6-6 to TRBJ1-5; a weak D match, TRBD1 (5 bases). The receptor's source is a person aged 18 to 65 who received the Ad26.COV2.S COVID-19 vaccine or a placebo. This specimen was peripheral blood, taken in a trial of Ad26.COV2.S vaccine versus placebo. Written as DNA, the CDR3 is TGTGCCAGCAGTTACTCACAGGGCAATCAGCCCCAGCATTTT. Amino acids: CASSYSQGNQPQHF.